The rows below give T cell receptor beta chains drawn from one sample of a study of blood T cell repertoires in COVID-19. The method was immunoSEQ multiplex PCR; TCRdb's version includes in-frame clones alone and lacks a portion of them. The sample includes 140,000 or so clones, roughly 81% of them seen just once. The sample consisted of peripheral blood. These receptors originate from a human donor with acute or convalescent COVID-19. The donor label of this sample is uncertain. CDR3s include the opening cysteine and the closing phenylalanine or tryptophan. D genes are given only for firm matches. A row's size may be missing; if present it is once, few, many or a size class.

d_call: NA
clone_size: NA
v_call: TRBV7-2
j_call: TRBJ1-2
cdr3_length: 12
cdr3_aa: CASSPRSGGYTF
cdr3_nt: TGTGCCAGCAGCCCCAGGAGCGGTGGCTACACCTTC

d_call: NA
clone_size: NA
v_call: TRBV24-1
j_call: TRBJ2-2
cdr3_length: 14
cdr3_aa: CATSDSNRIGELFF
cdr3_nt: TGTGCCACCAGTGATAGCAACAGGATCGGGGAGCTGTTTTTT

d_call: TRBD2
clone_size: NA
v_call: TRBV6-2/TRBV6-3
j_call: TRBJ2-1
cdr3_length: 15
cdr3_aa: CASSELAGGPGEQFF
cdr3_nt: TGTGCCAGCAGCGAACTAGCGGGAGGGCCGGGTGAGCAGTTCTTC

d_call: NA
clone_size: NA
v_call: TRBV9
j_call: TRBJ1-2
cdr3_length: 14
cdr3_aa: CASSVGAANYGYTF
cdr3_nt: TGTGCCAGCAGCGTAGGGGCAGCCAACTATGGCTACACCTTC

d_call: NA
clone_size: NA
v_call: TRBV19
j_call: TRBJ2-2
cdr3_length: 15
cdr3_aa: CASSIYRLNTGELFF
cdr3_nt: TGTGCCAGTAGTATCTATCGCCTCAACACCGGGGAGCTGTTTTTT

d_call: TRBD2
clone_size: once
v_call: TRBV10-3
j_call: TRBJ2-5
cdr3_length: 15
cdr3_aa: CAISQTGTSVETQYF
cdr3_nt: TGTGCCATCAGTCAGACCGGGACTAGCGTTGAGACCCAGTACTTC

d_call: TRBD1
clone_size: NA
v_call: TRBV2
j_call: TRBJ2-2
cdr3_length: 15
cdr3_aa: CASRGQGRDTGELFF
cdr3_nt: TGTGCCAGCAGGGGACAGGGAAGGGACACCGGGGAGCTGTTTTTT

d_call: TRBD1
clone_size: few
v_call: TRBV19
j_call: TRBJ1-5
cdr3_length: 17
cdr3_aa: CASSILRGDRGDQPQHF
cdr3_nt: TGTGCCAGTAGTATCCTCAGAGGGGACAGGGGAGATCAGCCCCAGCATTTT

d_call: NA
clone_size: NA
v_call: TRBV6-5
j_call: TRBJ1-2
cdr3_length: 13
cdr3_aa: CASSLGGNYGYTF
cdr3_nt: TGTGCCAGCAGCCTCGGGGGAAACTATGGCTACACCTTC

d_call: NA
clone_size: NA
v_call: TRBV5-6
j_call: TRBJ1-5
cdr3_length: 15
cdr3_aa: CASSRGFYSNQPQHF
cdr3_nt: TGTGCCAGCAGCCGAGGATTTTATAGCAATCAGCCCCAGCATTTT

d_call: NA
clone_size: NA
v_call: TRBV5-1
j_call: TRBJ1-4
cdr3_length: 15
cdr3_aa: CASSLLEGASEKLFF
cdr3_nt: TGCGCCAGCAGCTTGTTGGAGGGCGCATCTGAAAAACTGTTTTTT

d_call: NA
clone_size: once
v_call: TRBV4-3
j_call: TRBJ1-6
cdr3_length: 15
cdr3_aa: CASSQDPGYNSPLHF
cdr3_nt: TGCGCCAGCAGCCAAGATCCAGGGTATAATTCACCCCTCCACTTT

d_call: NA
clone_size: NA
v_call: TRBV7-9
j_call: TRBJ2-5
cdr3_length: 16
cdr3_aa: CASILSLGGPGETQYF
cdr3_nt: TGTGCCAGCATCCTATCGCTAGGAGGGCCGGGGGAGACCCAGTACTTC

d_call: NA
clone_size: once
v_call: TRBV7-6
j_call: TRBJ2-5
cdr3_length: 16
cdr3_aa: CASSFSSGGYQETQYF
cdr3_nt: TGTGCCAGCAGCTTTTCTTCCGGGGGATACCAAGAGACCCAGTACTTC

d_call: NA
clone_size: NA
v_call: TRBV7-2
j_call: TRBJ1-1
cdr3_length: 15
cdr3_aa: CASSPSAGMNTEAFF
cdr3_nt: TGTGCCAGCAGCCCTTCGGCAGGGATGAACACTGAAGCTTTCTTT

d_call: TRBD2
clone_size: NA
v_call: TRBV5-1
j_call: TRBJ2-7
cdr3_length: 14
cdr3_aa: CASNLAGGTYEQYF
cdr3_nt: TGCGCCAGCAACCTAGCGGGGGGCACCTACGAGCAGTACTTC

d_call: NA
clone_size: NA
v_call: TRBV7-9
j_call: TRBJ1-1
cdr3_length: 15
cdr3_aa: CASTRRQAMNTEAFF
cdr3_nt: TGTGCCAGCACCCGACGACAGGCCATGAACACTGAAGCTTTCTTT

d_call: TRBD2
clone_size: NA
v_call: TRBV5-1
j_call: TRBJ2-6
cdr3_length: 20
cdr3_aa: CASSLAWSGGPLSGANVLTF
cdr3_nt: TGCGCCAGCAGCTTGGCCTGGTCGGGAGGCCCTTTATCTGGGGCCAACGTCCTGACTTTC

d_call: TRBD2
clone_size: NA
v_call: TRBV13
j_call: TRBJ2-3
cdr3_length: 17
cdr3_aa: CASSRRLAGGSTDTQYF
cdr3_nt: TGTGCCAGCAGCCGACGACTAGCGGGCGGGAGCACAGATACGCAGTATTTT

d_call: TRBD1
clone_size: NA
v_call: TRBV28
j_call: TRBJ1-2
cdr3_length: 15
cdr3_aa: CASSSPGQGDYGYTF
cdr3_nt: TGTGCCAGCAGCTCTCCGGGACAGGGGGACTATGGCTACACCTTC

d_call: TRBD2
clone_size: NA
v_call: TRBV28
j_call: TRBJ2-7
cdr3_length: 14
cdr3_aa: CASATSGGAYEQYF
cdr3_nt: TGTGCCAGCGCTACTAGCGGGGGCGCCTACGAGCAGTACTTC

d_call: TRBD2
clone_size: NA
v_call: TRBV11-3
j_call: TRBJ2-1
cdr3_length: 16
cdr3_aa: CASSLGSSGGWNEQFF
cdr3_nt: TGTGCCAGCAGCTTAGGATCTAGCGGGGGTTGGAATGAGCAGTTCTTC

d_call: NA
clone_size: NA
v_call: TRBV28
j_call: TRBJ1-2
cdr3_length: 14
cdr3_aa: CASSFGPSGTGYTF
cdr3_nt: TGTGCCAGCAGTTTCGGGCCTAGCGGGACCGGCTACACCTTC

d_call: TRBD1
clone_size: NA
v_call: TRBV3-1/TRBV3-2
j_call: TRBJ1-2
cdr3_length: 16
cdr3_aa: CASSLGQIRPNYGYTF
cdr3_nt: TGTGCCAGCAGTCTGGGACAGATCAGGCCTAACTATGGCTACACCTTC

d_call: TRBD1
clone_size: NA
v_call: TRBV10-3
j_call: TRBJ1-1
cdr3_length: 14
cdr3_aa: CAIRGTGLNTEAFF
cdr3_nt: TGTGCCATCAGGGGGACAGGGCTGAACACTGAAGCTTTCTTT

d_call: NA
clone_size: NA
v_call: TRBV5-5
j_call: TRBJ2-3
cdr3_length: 14
cdr3_aa: CASSLSRVADTQYF
cdr3_nt: TGTGCCAGCAGCTTGTCCAGGGTTGCAGATACGCAGTATTTT

d_call: NA
clone_size: few
v_call: TRBV5-8
j_call: TRBJ1-2
cdr3_length: 14
cdr3_aa: CASSLLPGNYGYTF
cdr3_nt: TGTGCCAGCAGCTTGCTTCCAGGGAACTATGGCTACACCTTC

d_call: TRBD2
clone_size: NA
v_call: TRBV11-1
j_call: TRBJ2-3
cdr3_length: 14
cdr3_aa: CASSLGTSPDTQYF
cdr3_nt: TGTGCCAGCAGCTTGGGGACTAGCCCAGATACGCAGTATTTT

d_call: NA
clone_size: NA
v_call: TRBV9
j_call: TRBJ2-3
cdr3_length: 15
cdr3_aa: CASSPRAGGTDTQYF
cdr3_nt: TGTGCCAGCAGCCCTCGGGCTGGCGGGACAGATACGCAGTATTTT

d_call: NA
clone_size: NA
v_call: TRBV13
j_call: TRBJ2-7
cdr3_length: 16
cdr3_aa: CASSFRQPPQTYEQYF
cdr3_nt: TGTGCCAGCAGCTTTAGACAGCCCCCTCAGACCTACGAGCAGTACTTC